This T cell receptor (beta chain) was sequenced in a study of T cells in Graves' hyperthyroidism and ophthalmopathy. TCR beta CDR3 regions were amplified from RNA. First-round RT-PCR with HTBI primers amplified the TCR CDR3 region. One entry per CDR3 protein, called by TCRdb with MiXCR from the multiplex PCR reads. Of hundreds of thousands of distinct CDR3 sequences listed, about 19% are singletons. This clonotype was seen a handful of times. V gave up 2 bases and J gave up 1 base; unmatched junction bases: 4. The CDR3 loop spans 16 amino acids. Germline V gene data show CDR1 as MNHNY and CDR2 as SVGAGI (reference sequence).

The TCR comes from a woman aged 45-59 years with Graves' hyperthyroidism that later progressed to Graves' ophthalmopathy. The chain combines TRBV6-6 with TRBJ2-5, with TRBD1 matching over 10 bases. The sequenced material came from blood. CDR3 nucleotides: TGTGCCAGCAGTTACGGCCGGACAGGGGGCCAAGAGACCCAGTACTTC. Protein sequence: CASSYGRTGGQETQYF.